These 28 T cell receptor beta chains were sequenced from one sample in a study of blood T cells in healthy people across ages. Alongside a J-beta primer mix, a sample-barcoded 5' primer served in a second PCR lasting roughly 7 to 11 cycles. One entry per CDR3 protein results from TCRdb running MiXCR on the 5' RACE reads. The table shows about 1.8 million distinct CDR3 sequences, with just under 50% occurring only once. Sequencing used blood. Source of these receptors: a woman aged 40 to 49 in good health.

V and J are TRBV27 and TRBJ2-7; 7 bases fit TRBD1. The V gene end was trimmed by 8 bases and the J gene end by 0 bases; junction bases not matched to a gene: 4. Looked up from germline, CDR1 is MNHEY and CDR2 is SMNVEV (reference sequence). CDR3 size: 13 residues. Here the CDR3 DNA reads TGTGCCAGCGCCCGGGACAGCTCCTACGAGCAGTACTTC. Amino acids: CASARDSSYEQYF.

In this sample, this clonotype turned up a few times. The rearrangement links TRBV6-6 to TRBJ2-7; 14 bases agree with TRBD2. J was trimmed by 9 bases and V by 2 bases; bases with no gene match: 0. Germline-derived CDR1 and CDR2 are MNHNY and SVGAGI (reference sequence). The CDR3 contains 13 residues. The CDR3 DNA follows: TGTGCCAGCAGTTACGGGACTAGCGGGGGGCAGTACTTC. Translated, it gives CASSYGTSGGQYF.

V is TRBV6-5 and J is TRBJ2-2; D assignment may be TRBD1 or TRBD2 (6 bases each). V lost 7 bases and J 5 bases, leaving 20 bases between the germline ends. CDR3 length: 16 residues. Germline V CDR1 and CDR2: MNHEY, SVGAGI. The CDR3 region is CASKWSWGAETGELFF. Here the CDR3 DNA reads TGTGCCAGCAAGTGGTCCTGGGGGGCCGAGACCGGGGAGCTGTTTTTT.

V gene TRBV21-1 combines with J gene TRBJ2-1; the table's D call, TRBD1, was not checked against the DNA. TRBV21-1 is designated a pseudogene. The CDR3 loop spans 14 amino acids. This CDR3 reads CASSSGPPGDEQFF. The CDR3 region has the DNA TGTGCCAGCAGCTCGGGACCACCTGGGGATGAGCAGTTCTTC.

This chain connects TRBV29-1 to TRBJ2-1; D is perhaps TRBD1 (6 bases). Germline V gene sequence: CDR1 SQVTM, CDR2 ANQGSEA. The CDR3 covers 15 residues. Trimming cost V 7 bases and J 0 bases, with 16 bases left between them. The CDR3: CSGGQISSSYNEQFF. The DNA of the CDR3 is TGCAGCGGAGGACAGATCTCGAGCTCCTACAATGAGCAGTTCTTC.

This clonotype has a handful of counts. The V and J genes are TRBV20-1 and TRBJ2-5; TRBD2 agrees at 8 bases. Germline V gene lookup returns CDR1 DFQATT and CDR2 SNEGSKA (reference sequence). The CDR3 sequence is 12 residues long. Unmatched junction bases numbered 5, after V lost 6 bases and J lost 5 bases. The DNA of the CDR3 is TGCAGTGCCAAAAGCGGGGGTGAGACCCAGTACTTC. Its translation: CSAKSGGETQYF.

The chain's CDR3 is CASSPGTGFQETQFF. The CDR3, as DNA: TGTGCCAGCAGTCCCGGGACAGGGTTCCAAGAGACCCAGTTCTTC. The V call is TRBV12-3 or TRBV12-4, the J call TRBJ2-1; 9 bases are shared with TRBD1. The CDR3 sequence is 15 residues long. Unmatched junction bases numbered 15, after V lost 5 bases and J lost 13 bases.

This clonotype was recorded a few times. The rearrangement links TRBV5-6 to TRBJ1-2; 11 bases map to TRBD1. CDR1 is SGHDT, CDR2 YYEEEE, per germline. CDR3 size: 14 residues. V lost 7 bases to trimming and J lost 3 bases; unmatched junction nucleotides: 5. The CDR3 sequence: CASRGQGAYYGYTF. The CDR3 DNA reads TGTGCCAGCCGCGGACAGGGGGCCTACTATGGCTACACCTTC.

V gene TRBV28 combines with J gene TRBJ2-3; possibly TRBD1 for D (6 bases). The CDR3 is 18 residues long. Per germline, CDR1 MDHEN and CDR2 SYDVKM. Deletions cut 4 bases from V and 6 bases from J, with 26 bases between. CDR3 sequence: CASSSPTTGPSVADTQYF. The CDR3 DNA sequence: TGTGCCAGCAGTTCACCCACGACAGGTCCCTCGGTTGCGGATACGCAGTATTTT.

As to this clonotype: Its ends do not fully match the called genes, so a read error is possible. The chain employs TRBV20-1 and TRBJ2-4; TRBD1 is a possible D gene (8 bases). Germline assignment: CDR1 DFQATT and CDR2 SNEGSKA (reference sequence). This CDR3 comprises 15 residues. The CDR3 DNA reads TGCAGTGCTCACAACAGGGGGGGGGCCAAAAACATTCAATACTTC. Translation: CSAHNRGGAKNIQYF.

A few counts support this clonotype. The rearrangement uses TRBV24-1 and TRBJ2-3, with D unresolved. Germline CDR1 is KGHDR and CDR2 is SFDVKD. Deletions cut 4 bases from V and 4 bases from J, with 8 bases between. The CDR3 length is 13 residues. The CDR3 sequence is CATSEVQADTQYF. In DNA form, the CDR3 reads TGTGCCACCAGTGAGGTTCAGGCAGATACGCAGTATTTT.

The genes are TRBV10-3 and TRBJ2-7; 7 positions agree with TRBD1. This CDR3 has 14 amino acids. After removal of 11 bases from V and 0 bases from J, the junction contained 10 bases not matched to a gene. Germline values: CDR1 ENHRY, CDR2 SYGVKD. In DNA form, the CDR3 reads TGTGCCGCAACCGGGACAGCTCTCTCCTACGAGCAGTACTTC. It encodes CAATGTALSYEQYF.

The chain carries TRBV29-1 and TRBJ2-1; D might be TRBD2 (6 bases). The CDR3 extends over 13 amino acids. With 3 bases removed from V and 13 bases from J, the gap between germline ends came to 19 bases. Germline V lookup: CDR1 SQVTM, CDR2 ANQGSEA. Here the CDR3 reads CSVDRGSQETQFF. DNA for the CDR3: TGCAGCGTTGATCGGGGGAGCCAAGAGACCCAGTTCTTC.

This clonotype was picked up a small number of times. The chain employs TRBV29-1 and TRBJ2-5, with D unclear. CDR1 and CDR2 from the germline V gene are SQVTM and ANQGSEA. This CDR3 contains 10 residues. Trimming took off 0 bases at V and 6 bases at J, with 2 bases between the two ends. CDR3 amino acids: CSVEDQTQYF. The CDR3 bases are TGCAGCGTTGAAGACCAGACCCAGTACTTC.

The gene calls are TRBV2 and TRBJ2-1, with D perhaps matching TRBD1 (6 bases). Trimming removed 6 bases from V and 13 bases from J, with 19 bases in between. CDR1 and CDR2 from the germline V gene are SNHLY and FYNNEI. The CDR3 spans 13 residues. CDR3 protein: CASRRDTQETQFF. DNA for the CDR3: TGTGCCAGCAGACGGGACACCCAAGAGACCCAGTTCTTC. Variable domain in full (rest from reference TRBV2 and TRBJ2-1): EPEVTQTPSHQVTQMGQEVILRCVPISNHLYFYWYRQILGQKVEFLVSFYNNEISEKSEIFDDQFSVERPDGSNFTLKIRSTKLEDSAMYFCASRRDTQETQFFGPGTRLTVL.

The V and J genes are TRBV6-5 and TRBJ2-5; D remains ambiguous. The DNA matches TRBJ2-7 better at its end, which makes the J call doubtful. This CDR3 is built from 10 residues. The V gene's germline CDR1 is MNHEY and CDR2 SVGAGI. DNA of the CDR3: TGTGCCAGCAGTCGGAACGAGCAGTACTTC. Translation gives CASSRNEQYF.

The chain links TRBV4-2 to TRBJ1-2; possibly TRBD1 for D (5 bases). The CDR3 runs 14 residues. The ends were cut back, 0 bases at V and 2 bases at J, with 7 bases in the middle. Germline V CDR1 and CDR2: LGHNA, YNFKEQ. The CDR3 loop reads CASSQDYRNYGYTF. CDR3 nucleotide sequence: TGTGCCAGCAGCCAAGATTACAGGAACTATGGCTACACCTTC.

The rearrangement uses TRBV19 and TRBJ2-1, with 7 bases lining up with TRBD1. J lost 15 bases, V lost 0 bases, and 8 bases had no gene match. Per the germline V gene, CDR1 is LNHDA and CDR2 is SQIVND (reference sequence). The CDR3 is 13 residues long. Here the CDR3 DNA reads TGTGCCAGTAGTATAGACCCGGGACAGCGCGTGTTCTTC. Protein: CASSIDPGQRVFF.

V and J are TRBV21-1 and TRBJ1-4. TRBV21-1 is labeled a pseudogene. This CDR3 has 17 amino acids. CDR3 sequence (DNA): TGTGCCAGCAGCGAAGGAGAAAGGCAGAGACGAAGTGAAAAACTGTTTTTT. Its protein is CASSEGERQRRSEKLFF.

In the case of this clonotype: Since a much larger clone is just one base distant, this may be a read error. This chain uses TRBV29-1 with TRBJ1-4; D remains ambiguous. V was trimmed by 7 bases and J by 0 bases, leaving 9 bases between them. The CDR3 has 13 amino acids. The germline V gene encodes CDR1 SQVTM and CDR2 ANQGSEA. DNA of the CDR3: TGCAGCGCCGCTCTTGCAACTAATGAAAAACTGTTTTTT. Translated, it gives CSAALATNEKLFF.

CDR3 bases: TGTGCCAGCAGCTTACAGGACGGGGGGGTGGAGACCCAGTACTTC. Its protein product is CASSLQDGGVETQYF. The chain joins TRBV7-2 to TRBJ2-5; 8 nucleotides align to TRBD2. V trimming: 2 bases; J trimming: 5 bases; junction bases outside the gene matches: 7. Germline assignment: CDR1 SGHTA and CDR2 FQGNSA. The CDR3 runs to 15 residues.

This clonotype has a handful of counts. One end of the junction fails to match germline, which may point to a read error. The V call is TRBV28, the J call TRBJ2-5, with D maybe TRBD2 (5 bases). Germline CDR1 and CDR2: MDHEN and SYDVKM. The CDR3 is made up of 15 amino acids. The CDR3 loop reads CASSLRPGRGETQYF. The CDR3 DNA sequence: TGTGCCAGTAGTTTACGACCGGGAAGAGGGGAGACCCAGTACTTC.

This clonotype was seen many times. The chain links TRBV28 to TRBJ2-7, with a tentative D call TRBD2 (5 bases). CDR1 is MDHEN, CDR2 SYDVKM, per germline. The CDR3 runs to 13 residues. V was shortened by 4 bases and J by 4 bases, with 11 bases between the two germline ends. This CDR3 is CASSYETGYEQYF. In nucleotides, the CDR3 is TGTGCCAGCAGTTATGAGACGGGATACGAGCAGTACTTC.

V and J are TRBV11-2 and TRBJ2-5, with TRBD2 matching over 11 bases. The CDR3 spans 18 residues. The V segment lost 5 bases and the J segment 6 bases; nucleotides outside the gene matches: 17. Germline CDR1 SGHAT, CDR2 FQNNGV. Here the CDR3 reads CASSPPMVAGGPRKTQYF. The CDR3 DNA reads TGTGCCAGCAGCCCCCCGATGGTAGCGGGGGGGCCGCGAAAGACCCAGTACTTC.

On this clonotype: A read error may produce the germline difference seen at one junction end. This chain uses TRBV12-3 or TRBV12-4 with TRBJ1-2, with TRBD1 identical over 7 bases. The CDR3 is 16 residues long. The CDR3 region has the DNA TGTGCCAGCAGCTTAGGGACAGCCCCTCACGGCTATGGCTACACCTTC. Its translation: CASSLGTAPHGYGYTF.

The rearrangement joins TRBV5-1 to TRBJ2-5; 11 bases are shared with TRBD2. The ends lost 1 base at V and 4 bases at J; junction bases unmatched: 3. The CDR3 has 15 residues. Germline lookup yields CDR1 SGHRS and CDR2 YFSETQ. This chain's CDR3 is CASSLTLAGGETQYF. The CDR3 region has the DNA TGCGCCAGCAGCTTGACCCTAGCGGGGGGAGAGACCCAGTACTTC. Combining the CDR3 with reference TRBV5-1 and TRBJ2-5 gives the whole variable domain KAGVTQTPRYLIKTRGQQVTLSCSPISGHRSVSWYQQTPGQGLQFLFEYFSETQRNKGNFPGRFSGRQFSNSRSEMNVSTLELGDSALYLCASSLTLAGGETQYFGPGTRLLVL.

This clonotype has only a few counts. The chain joins TRBV4-3 to TRBJ2-4; D may be TRBD1 (6 bases). Looked up from germline, CDR1 is LGHNA and CDR2 is YSLEER. This CDR3 contains 18 residues. V was shortened by 0 bases and J by 1 base, with 16 bases between the two germline ends. CDR3 region: CASSQDPRTGGAKNIQYF. The CDR3 DNA follows: TGCGCCAGCAGCCAAGATCCTAGGACTGGGGGCGCCAAAAACATTCAGTACTTC.

This clonotype was counted only a few times. The V gene is TRBV20-1, the J gene TRBJ2-4; tentatively, D is TRBD2 (5 bases). Judging by the DNA end, TRBJ2-7 fits better; the J call may be wrong. CDR3 length: 15 amino acids. In germline, CDR1 is DFQATT, CDR2 SNEGSKA (reference sequence). The DNA for the CDR3 is TGCAGTGCTAGAGATATCCAGCGGTCGGGCTACGAGCAGTACTTC. Translated, it gives CSARDIQRSGYEQYF.